Listed below are T cell receptor beta chains from one sample, sequenced in a study of blood T cell repertoires in COVID-19. The assay was immunoSEQ multiplex PCR, and TCRdb's table has in-frame clones only and misses some. The sample has about 300,000 clones; approximately 88% are singletons. The sample consisted of peripheral blood. These receptors were collected from a woman aged 25 to 45 with COVID-19, enrolled during active disease. Both conserved end residues are part of each CDR3.

TRBV30	TRBJ1-1	CAWSLLGRQGTEAFF
TRBV19	TRBJ1-5	CASSNRGFDQPQHF
TRBV5-5	TRBJ2-1	CASSLVWQHEQFF
TRBV13	TRBJ2-1	CASSPPGVLSYNEQFF
TRBV19	TRBJ2-3	CASLGQATDTQYF
TRBV19	TRBJ2-3	CASTRAGGTDTQYF
TRBV29-1	TRBJ1-2	CSVGTGGARYGYTF
TRBV30	TRBJ1-2	CAWSTRVPPYGYTF
TRBV4-3	TRBJ2-1	CASSPELAGAYNEQFF
TRBV10-2	TRBJ1-1	CASSDLGTGNTEAFF
TRBV5-4	TRBJ1-6	CASSPGTQGRNSPLHF
TRBV7-6	TRBJ1-4	CASSSAPDSNEKLFF
TRBV5-1	TRBJ1-2	CASSLGHSQNYGYTF
TRBV7-5	TRBJ2-2	CVRSLRGSKNTGELFF
TRBV7-8	TRBJ1-2	CASSLDRVSYGYTF
TRBV10-2	TRBJ2-3	CASSYIGLEGDTQYF
TRBV6-5	TRBJ2-5	CASMGAKETQYF
TRBV2	TRBJ1-5	CASSEGVVGASNQPQHF
TRBV21-1	TRBJ2-3	CASSKDVGTGTQYF
TRBV10-1	TRBJ1-5	CATLLGGRGINQPQHF
TRBV3-1/TRBV3-2	TRBJ2-5	CVSSGGPKQETQYF
TRBV28	TRBJ1-2	CASSRQTGYGYTF
TRBV6-2/TRBV6-3	TRBJ2-4	CASSSVDIQYF
TRBV9	TRBJ2-7	CASSEDRDAYEQYF
TRBV2	TRBJ2-3	CASSVRGFLSTDTQYF
TRBV27	TRBJ1-1	CASSYVQNTEAFF
TRBV28	TRBJ1-5	CASGERGSGQPQHF
TRBV7-9	TRBJ2-4	CASSNEGVLAKNIQYF
TRBV27	TRBJ2-7	CASSLTGGEQYF
TRBV29-1	TRBJ2-7	CSVRRGAREQYF
TRBV5-5	TRBJ1-3	CASSRAFQGASGNTIYF
TRBV2	TRBJ2-3	CANSLQGTDTQYF
TRBV18	TRBJ1-4	CASSPGVFNEKLFF
TRBV5-1	TRBJ1-1	CASKDRPNTEAFF
TRBV11-2	TRBJ2-1	CASSVTGGSYNEQFF
TRBV5-4	TRBJ2-1	CASSLASSAYNEQFF
TRBV2	TRBJ2-2	CASRTGGITGELFF
TRBV29-1	TRBJ1-1	CSVEGTGDTEAFF
TRBV2	TRBJ1-3	CASSKPGQWEPSGNTIYF
TRBV15	TRBJ1-1	CATAGGTGLNAFF
TRBV11-2	TRBJ1-5	CASSRQLNQPQHF
TRBV7-8	TRBJ2-1	CASSLRGLDANNEQFF
TRBV18	TRBJ2-7	CASSEDSGAYEQYF
TRBV10-3	TRBJ1-2	CAISESRASANYGYTF
TRBV12-3/TRBV12-4	TRBJ1-1	CASTKARSRAFF
TRBV19	TRBJ1-5	CASSTVRGAGNQPQHF
TRBV5-4	TRBJ1-1	CASSLEGATEAFF
TRBV3-1/TRBV3-2	TRBJ1-3	CASRARQGIGNTIYF
TRBV5-1	TRBJ1-6	CASSLASAGHYNSPLHF
TRBV7-9	TRBJ1-2	CASSSGGSYGYTF
TRBV5-1	TRBJ2-2	CASTPAGARSGELFF
TRBV9	TRBJ2-1	CASSGGGGDEQFF
TRBV12-3/TRBV12-4	TRBJ1-6	CASSTGLDSPLHF
TRBV9	TRBJ1-2	CASSAGGGTGSGYTF